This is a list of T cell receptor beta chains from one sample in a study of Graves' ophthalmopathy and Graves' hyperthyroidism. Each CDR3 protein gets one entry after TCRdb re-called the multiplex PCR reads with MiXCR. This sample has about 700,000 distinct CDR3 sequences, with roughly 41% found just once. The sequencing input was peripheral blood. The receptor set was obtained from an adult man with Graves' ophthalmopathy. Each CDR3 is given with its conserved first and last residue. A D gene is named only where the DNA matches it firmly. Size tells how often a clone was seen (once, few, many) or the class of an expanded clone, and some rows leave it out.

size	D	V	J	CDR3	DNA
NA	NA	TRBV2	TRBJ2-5	CASSYGGAQETQYF	TGTGCCAGCAGTTACGGGGGCGCCCAAGAGACCCAGTACTTC
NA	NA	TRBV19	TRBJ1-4	CASNRGAATNEKLFF	TGTGCCAGTAATCGGGGGGCAGCAACTAATGAAAAACTGTTTTTT
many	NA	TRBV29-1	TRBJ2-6	CSAETGIGANVLTF	TGCAGCGCCGAAACAGGGATTGGGGCCAACGTCCTGACTTTC
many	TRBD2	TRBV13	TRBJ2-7	CASSLGGTASYEQYF	TGTGCCAGCAGCTTGGGAGGGACGGCCTCCTACGAGCAGTACTTC
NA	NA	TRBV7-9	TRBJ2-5	CASSPTGQETPYF	TGTGCCAGCAGCCCTACCGGACAAGAGACCCCGTACTTC
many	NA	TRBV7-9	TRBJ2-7	CASSSTYEQYF	TGTGCCAGCAGCTCCACCTACGAGCAGTACTTC
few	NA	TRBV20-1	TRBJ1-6	CSARPSESSYNSPLHF	TGCAGTGCTCGACCCAGCGAAAGCTCCTATAATTCACCCCTCCACTTT
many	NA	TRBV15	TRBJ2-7	CATSRDLAQGGRYEQYF	TGTGCCACCAGCAGAGATCTAGCGCAGGGTGGACGCTACGAGCAGTACTTC
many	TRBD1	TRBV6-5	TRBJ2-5	CASRNRGLETQYF	TGTGCCAGCAGAAACAGGGGGCTAGAGACCCAGTACTTC
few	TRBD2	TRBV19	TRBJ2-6	CASSIRTSPSSGANVLTF	TGTGCCAGTAGTATTCGGACTAGCCCAAGCTCTGGGGCCAACGTCCTGACTTTC
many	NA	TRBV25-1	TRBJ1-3	CASSFTSGNTIYF	TGTGCCAGCAGTTTCACCTCTGGAAACACCATATATTTT
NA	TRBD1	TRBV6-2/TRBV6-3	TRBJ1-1	CASRPTGVTNTEAFF	TGTGCCAGCAGACCCACAGGGGTGACGAACACTGAAGCTTTCTTT
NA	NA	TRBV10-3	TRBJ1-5	CASSDEGQNQPQHF	TGTGCCAGCAGTGACGAGGGGCAAAATCAGCCCCAGCATTTT
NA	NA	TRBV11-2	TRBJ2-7	CASSLLWGSPYEQYF	TGTGCCAGCAGCTTATTATGGGGTTCCCCCTACGAGCAGTACTTC
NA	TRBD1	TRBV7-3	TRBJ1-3	CASGGGPGTASGNTIYF	TGTGCCAGCGGGGGGGGTCCCGGGACAGCGTCTGGAAACACCATATATTTT